The 8 T cell receptor beta chains below were found in one sample sequenced in a study of long-term antiretroviral therapy in people with HIV. The run of the v3.0 immunoSEQ assay was at survey level. Profiling relied on immunoSEQ multiplex PCR, and the TCRdb table lists in-frame clones only, not all of them. In the table there are under 25,000 clones, over 80% of which are singletons. Here the sequenced sample was unsorted PBMCs, taken 1.6 years after starting antiretroviral therapy. These receptors were taken from a man between 40 and 49 years old with HIV.

This clone was seen only once. The J gene is TRBJ1-2, the V gene TRBV27; 9 nucleotides align to TRBD1. J gave up 9 bases and V 4 bases, and 15 bases lay outside the gene matches. Looked up from germline, CDR1 is MNHEY and CDR2 is SMNVEV (reference sequence). The CDR3 runs to 16 residues. The CDR3 spells CASSSRTGAAIFSYTF. The CDR3 DNA reads TGTGCCAGCAGTTCTCGGACAGGGGCCGCGATCTTTAGCTACACCTTC.

The chain has TRBV11-2 and TRBJ1-1; no definite D call. This CDR3 comprises 15 residues. Looked up from germline, CDR1 is SGHAT and CDR2 is FQNNGV. V lost 4 bases and J lost 0, with 12 bases in between. The CDR3 coding sequence is TGTGCCAGCAGCTCGCCGACGGCCCTGAACACTGAAGCTTTCTTT. Its translation is CASSSPTALNTEAFF.

In this sample, this clone turned up once. The chain recombines TRBV18 with TRBJ1-2, with D unclear. The germline CDR1 and CDR2 sequences are KGHSH and LQKENI. The CDR3 runs 17 residues. V was pared by 2 bases and J by 11 bases, with 27 bases between. The CDR3 reads CASSPIGLEGPGSSYTF. For the CDR3, the DNA is TGTGCCAGCTCACCAATAGGCTTAGAAGGGCCTGGCAGCAGTTACACCTTC. Complete variable domain (other parts from reference TRBV18 and TRBJ1-2): NAGVMQNPRHLVRRRGQEARLRCSPMKGHSHVYWYRQLPEEGLKFMVYLQKENIIDESGMPKERFSAEFPKEGPSILRIQQVVRGDSAAYFCASSPIGLEGPGSSYTFGSGTRLTVV.

The chain joins TRBV6-5 to TRBJ2-7, with a weak D call TRBD2 (7 bases). CDR3 size: 14 residues. V lost 8 bases and J 0 bases, leaving 14 bases between the germline ends. Germline CDR1 MNHEY, CDR2 SVGAGI. For the CDR3, the DNA is TGTGCCAGCCGGGGGGCCTATAGCTCCTACGAGCAGTACTTC. Translated: CASRGAYSSYEQYF.

The chain is built from TRBV6-1 and TRBJ1-1; D gene uncertain. The V end lost 9 bases, the J end lost 3 bases, and 5 bases lay between the germline ends. This CDR3 is 10 amino acids long. Germline assignment: CDR1 MNHNS and CDR2 SASEGT. This CDR3 is CASEDTEAFF. The CDR3 DNA sequence: TGTGCCAGTGAGGACACTGAAGCTTTCTTT.

This clone was seen once. The chain links TRBV7-8 to TRBJ2-3, with 9 bases identical to TRBD2. Germline V gene sequence: CDR1 SGHVS, CDR2 FQNEAQ. This CDR3 comprises 17 residues. The ends lost 1 base at V and 3 bases at J; junction bases unmatched: 8. Here the CDR3 reads CASSLVGGGARTDTQYF. The CDR3 nucleotides are TGTGCCAGCAGCTTAGTTGGCGGGGGGGCCCGAACAGATACGCAGTATTTT.

V is TRBV20-1 and J is TRBJ2-7; D is ambiguous. V lost 6 bases, J lost 4 bases, and 4 bases lay in between. The CDR3 is 9 amino acids. Germline loops: CDR1 DFQATT, CDR2 SNEGSKA (reference sequence). DNA of the CDR3: TGCAGTGCCCTGTACGAGCAGTACTTC. The encoded protein is CSALYEQYF.

In regard to this clone: This sample also contains other DNA sequences that code for the same CDR3. The chain is built from TRBV7-2 and TRBJ2-5, with TRBD1 as a possible D gene (6 bases). The CDR3 spans 14 residues. The germline V gene encodes CDR1 SGHTA and CDR2 FQGNSA. V was pared by 3 bases and J by 1 base, with 9 bases between. CDR3 sequence reads: CASSLSRGQETQYF. CDR3 DNA: TGTGCCAGCAGCTTGTCCAGGGGCCAAGAGACCCAGTACTTC.